This TCR beta chain was documented in a study of cytomegalovirus exposure and HLA in healthy donors. This clone turned up a few times. Its target is unknown. Study observations and caveats: For cytomegalovirus status, the classifier reportedly gave diagnoses with high specificity and sensitivity.

From germline, CDR1 is LGHNA and CDR2 YSLEER. Unmatched junction bases numbered 2, after V lost 3 bases and J lost 2 bases. This CDR3 has 15 residues. The method was immunoSEQ multiplex PCR; TCRdb's version includes in-frame clones alone and lacks a portion of them. Here the sample spans roughly 300,000 clones, 87% being singletons. This sequence joins TRBV4-3 and TRBJ2-7; TRBD2 matches 12 bases. The TCR sequence derives from a woman in her twenties or thirties in good health and CMV-seropositive. What was sequenced was PBMCs. DNA for the CDR3: TGCGCCAGCAGCCAGTGGACTAGCGGGGCCTACGAGCAGTACTTC. As protein: CASSQWTSGAYEQYF.